Listed below are T cell receptor beta chains from one sample, sequenced in a study of CD8 T cells in ankylosing spondylitis. TCRdb re-called the 5' RACE reads with MiXCR, one entry per CDR3 protein. The sample lists under 200,000 distinct CDR3 sequences; just over 9.5% were seen once. The sequenced material came from blood, either unsorted or a sorted T cell fraction (not recorded which). The receptors originated from a female donor with ankylosing spondylitis or in good health (not recorded which). Both conserved end residues are part of each CDR3. A D gene is named only where the DNA matches it firmly. Clone size is shown for a subset of rows, as once, few, many or a class of expanded clone.

V gene	D gene	J gene	clone size	CDR3 DNA	CDR3 protein
TRBV3-1	TRBD2	TRBJ2-7	many	TGTGCCAGCAGCCAGGGCTTCACTAGCGCGGATTTTTCCGAGCAGTACTTC	CASSQGFTSADFSEQYF
TRBV9	TRBD1	TRBJ2-7	few	TGTGCCAGCAGCGTAGGAAGGACAGGGAACGAGCAGTACTTC	CASSVGRTGNEQYF
TRBV5-6	TRBD2	TRBJ2-3	.	TGTGCCAGCAGCACTAGCGGGAGTACAGATACGCAGTATTTT	CASSTSGSTDTQYF
TRBV7-9	TRBD1	TRBJ2-2	few	TGTGCCAGCAACTCTTTGGGACAGGGGGCAATCGGGGAGCTGTTTTTT	CASNSLGQGAIGELFF
TRBV11-2	.	TRBJ2-1	many	TGTGCCAGCAGCCACCCTCCTATCCTGGGGAAATCCTACAATGAGCAGTTCTTC	CASSHPPILGKSYNEQFF
TRBV4-3	.	TRBJ2-3	many	TGCGCCAGCAGCCAAGGGACAGCTACCACAGATACGCAGTATTTT	CASSQGTATTDTQYF
TRBV2	.	TRBJ2-1	few	TGTGCCAGCAGTGTATTCCTAGACGCGCAGTTCTTC	CASSVFLDAQFF
TRBV7-9	TRBD1	TRBJ2-5	.	TGTGCCAGCAGCTCAGAAACAGGGGGAAGTGAGACCCAGTACTTC	CASSSETGGSETQYF
TRBV7-6	TRBD2	TRBJ2-5	.	TGTGCCAGCAGGGGGGGGGTTCAAGAGACCCAGTACTTC	CASRGGVQETQYF
TRBV11-2	.	TRBJ2-3	.	TGTGCCAGCAGCTTAGGGCTTGATACGCAGTATTTT	CASSLGLDTQYF
TRBV4-3	.	TRBJ1-6	.	TGCGCCAGCAGCCAAGATACCGCTAGGAAATCACCCCTCCACTTT	CASSQDTARKSPLHF
TRBV6-1	.	TRBJ1-1	many	TGTGCCAGCAGTGCCGGGACTCTGGGTATCTCGGCTTTCTTT	CASSAGTLGISAFF
TRBV24-1	TRBD1	TRBJ2-2	few	TGTGCCACCAGTGATTCCTACAGGGGTTTCACCGGGGAGCTGTTTTTT	CATSDSYRGFTGELFF
TRBV5-1	.	TRBJ2-5	many	TGCGCCAGCAGCTTGGAAGAGACCCAGTACTTC	CASSLEETQYF